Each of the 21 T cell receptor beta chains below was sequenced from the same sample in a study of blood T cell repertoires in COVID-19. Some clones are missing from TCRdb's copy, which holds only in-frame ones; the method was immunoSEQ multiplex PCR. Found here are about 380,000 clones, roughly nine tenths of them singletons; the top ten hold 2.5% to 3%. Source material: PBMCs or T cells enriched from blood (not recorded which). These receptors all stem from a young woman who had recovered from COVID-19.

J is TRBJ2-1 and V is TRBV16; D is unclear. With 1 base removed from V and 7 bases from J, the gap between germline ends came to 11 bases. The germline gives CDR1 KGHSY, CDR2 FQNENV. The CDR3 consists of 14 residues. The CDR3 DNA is TGTGCCAGCAGCCAATTCTCGGAGTATAATGAGCAGTTCTTC. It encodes CASSQFSEYNEQFF. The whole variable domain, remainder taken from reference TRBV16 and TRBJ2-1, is GEEVAQTPKHLVRGEGQKAKLYCAPIKGHSYVFWYQQVLKNEFKFLISFQNENVFDETGMPKERFSAKCLPNSPCSLEIQATKLEDSAVYFCASSQFSEYNEQFFGPGTRLTVL.

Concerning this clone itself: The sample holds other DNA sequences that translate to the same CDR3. The DNA for the CDR3 is TGTGCCAGCAGTTACAGTAGAGACACCGGGGAGCTGTTTTTT. This gives the protein CASSYSRDTGELFF. The chain couples TRBV6-5 to TRBJ2-2; no firm D call. This CDR3 has 14 residues. Per germline, CDR1 MNHEY and CDR2 SVGAGI. The germline V and J ends were trimmed by 2 bases and 3 bases, with 7 bases remaining between them.

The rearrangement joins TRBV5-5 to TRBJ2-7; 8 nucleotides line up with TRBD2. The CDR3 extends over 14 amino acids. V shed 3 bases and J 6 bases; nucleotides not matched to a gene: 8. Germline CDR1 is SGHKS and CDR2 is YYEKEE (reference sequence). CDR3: CASSSSTGGIEQYF. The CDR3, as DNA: TGTGCCAGCAGCTCCTCAACGGGAGGGATCGAGCAGTACTTC.

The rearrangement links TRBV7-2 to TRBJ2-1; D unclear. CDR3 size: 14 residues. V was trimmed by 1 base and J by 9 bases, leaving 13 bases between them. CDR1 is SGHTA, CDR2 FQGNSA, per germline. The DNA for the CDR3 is TGTGCCAGCAGCTTAGGCAGGCGAGCAGGTGAGCAGTTCTTC. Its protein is CASSLGRRAGEQFF.

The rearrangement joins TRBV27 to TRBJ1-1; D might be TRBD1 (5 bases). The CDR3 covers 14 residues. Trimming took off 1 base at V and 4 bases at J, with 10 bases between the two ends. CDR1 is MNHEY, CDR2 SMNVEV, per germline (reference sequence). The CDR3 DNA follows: TGTGCCAGCAGTTTATATGGGGGGGTCACTGAAGCTTTCTTT. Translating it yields CASSLYGGVTEAFF.

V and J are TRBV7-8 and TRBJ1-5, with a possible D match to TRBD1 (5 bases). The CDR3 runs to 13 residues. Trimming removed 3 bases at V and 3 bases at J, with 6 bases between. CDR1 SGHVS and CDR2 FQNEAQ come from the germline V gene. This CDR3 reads CASSFRDNQPQHF. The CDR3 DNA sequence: TGTGCCAGCAGCTTCAGGGACAATCAGCCCCAGCATTTT.

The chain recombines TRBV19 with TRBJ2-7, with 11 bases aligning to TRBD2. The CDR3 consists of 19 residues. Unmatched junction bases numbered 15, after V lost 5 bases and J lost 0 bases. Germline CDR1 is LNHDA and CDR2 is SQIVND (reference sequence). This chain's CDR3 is CASSEGAGLAGGPSYEQYF. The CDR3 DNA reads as TGTGCCAGTAGTGAGGGCGCCGGACTAGCGGGCGGCCCCTCCTACGAGCAGTACTTC.

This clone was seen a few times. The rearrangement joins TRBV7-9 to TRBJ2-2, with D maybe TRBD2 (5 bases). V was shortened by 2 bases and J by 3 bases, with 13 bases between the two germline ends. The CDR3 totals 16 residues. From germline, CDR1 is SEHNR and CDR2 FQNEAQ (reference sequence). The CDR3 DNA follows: TGTGCCAGCAGCTTATTCCGGGATTTGGACACCGGGGAGCTGTTTTTT. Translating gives CASSLFRDLDTGELFF.

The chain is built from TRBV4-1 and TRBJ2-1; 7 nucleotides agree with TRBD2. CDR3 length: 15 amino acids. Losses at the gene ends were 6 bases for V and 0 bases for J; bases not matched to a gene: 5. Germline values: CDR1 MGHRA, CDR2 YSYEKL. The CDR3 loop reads CASSFGGSSYNEQFF. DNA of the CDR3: TGCGCCAGCAGTTTCGGGGGGAGCTCCTACAATGAGCAGTTCTTC.

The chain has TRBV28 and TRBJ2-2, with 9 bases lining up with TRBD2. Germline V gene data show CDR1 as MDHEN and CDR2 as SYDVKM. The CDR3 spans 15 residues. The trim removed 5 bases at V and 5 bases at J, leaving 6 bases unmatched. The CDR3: CASSSPLAGTGELFF. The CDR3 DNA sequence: TGTGCCAGCAGTAGCCCTCTAGCGGGAACCGGGGAGCTGTTTTTT.

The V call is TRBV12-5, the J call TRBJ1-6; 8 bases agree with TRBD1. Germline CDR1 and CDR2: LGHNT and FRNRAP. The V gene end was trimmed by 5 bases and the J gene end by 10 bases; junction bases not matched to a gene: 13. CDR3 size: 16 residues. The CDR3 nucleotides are TGTGCTAGTGGTGGGGTAAACAGGGGGAGTAAGTCACCCCTCCACTTT. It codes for CASGGVNRGSKSPLHF.

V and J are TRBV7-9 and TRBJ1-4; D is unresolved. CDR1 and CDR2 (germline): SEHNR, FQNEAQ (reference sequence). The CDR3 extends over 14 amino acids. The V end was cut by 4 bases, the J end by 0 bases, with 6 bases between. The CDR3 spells CASSSSATNEKLFF. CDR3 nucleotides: TGTGCCAGCAGCTCCAGTGCAACTAATGAAAAACTGTTTTTT.

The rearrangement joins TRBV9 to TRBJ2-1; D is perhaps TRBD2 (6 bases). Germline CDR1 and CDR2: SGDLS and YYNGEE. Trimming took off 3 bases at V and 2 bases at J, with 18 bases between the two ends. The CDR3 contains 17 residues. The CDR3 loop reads CASSATVGGPAYNEQFF. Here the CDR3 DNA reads TGTGCCAGCAGCGCGACGGTGGGGGGTCCAGCCTACAATGAGCAGTTCTTC.

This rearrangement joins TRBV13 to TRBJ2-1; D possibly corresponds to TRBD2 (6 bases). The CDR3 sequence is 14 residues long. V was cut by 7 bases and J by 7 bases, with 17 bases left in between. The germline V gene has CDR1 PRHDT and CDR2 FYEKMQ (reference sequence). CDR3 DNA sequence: TGTGCCAGCACCGGGACCCTGGCGGGAAATGAGCAGTTCTTC. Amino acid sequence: CASTGTLAGNEQFF.

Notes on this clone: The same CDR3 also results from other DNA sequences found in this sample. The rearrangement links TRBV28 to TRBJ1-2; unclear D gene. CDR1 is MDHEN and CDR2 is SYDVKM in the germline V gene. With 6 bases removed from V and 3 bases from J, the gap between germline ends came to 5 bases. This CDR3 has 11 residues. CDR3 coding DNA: TGTGCCAGCAGCCGGGACTATGGCTACACCTTC. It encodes CASSRDYGYTF.

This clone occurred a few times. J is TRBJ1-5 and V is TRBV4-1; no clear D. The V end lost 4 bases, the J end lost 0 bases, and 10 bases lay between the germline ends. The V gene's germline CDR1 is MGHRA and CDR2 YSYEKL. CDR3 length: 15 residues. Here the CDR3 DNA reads TGCGCCAGCAGCCCACAAATTTATAGCAATCAGCCCCAGCATTTT. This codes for CASSPQIYSNQPQHF.

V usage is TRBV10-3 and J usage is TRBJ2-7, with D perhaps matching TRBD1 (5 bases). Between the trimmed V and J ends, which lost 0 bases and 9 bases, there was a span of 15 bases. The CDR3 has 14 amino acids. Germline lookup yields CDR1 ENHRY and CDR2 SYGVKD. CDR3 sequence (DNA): TGTGCCATCAGTGAGTCGCGAGACAGTGTCGGGCAGTACTTC. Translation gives CAISESRDSVGQYF.

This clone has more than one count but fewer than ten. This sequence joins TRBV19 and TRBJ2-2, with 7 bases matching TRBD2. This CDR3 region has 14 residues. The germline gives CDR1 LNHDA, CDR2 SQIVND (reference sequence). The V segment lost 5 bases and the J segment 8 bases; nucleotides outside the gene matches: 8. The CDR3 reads CASSVGRVSGELFF. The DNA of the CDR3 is TGTGCCAGTAGTGTGGGGAGGGTGTCGGGGGAGCTGTTTTTT.

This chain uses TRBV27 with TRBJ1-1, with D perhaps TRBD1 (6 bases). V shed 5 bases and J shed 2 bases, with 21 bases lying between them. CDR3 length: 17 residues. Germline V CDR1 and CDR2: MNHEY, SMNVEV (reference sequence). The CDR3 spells CASSASGDAAANTEAFF. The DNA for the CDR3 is TGTGCCAGCAGTGCGTCAGGGGACGCCGCCGCAAACACTGAAGCTTTCTTT.

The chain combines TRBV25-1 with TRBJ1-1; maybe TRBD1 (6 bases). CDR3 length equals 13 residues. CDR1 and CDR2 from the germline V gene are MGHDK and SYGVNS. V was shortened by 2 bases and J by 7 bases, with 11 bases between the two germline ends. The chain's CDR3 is CASSEPGQLEAFF. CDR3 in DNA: TGTGCCAGCAGTGAACCTGGACAGCTTGAAGCTTTCTTT.

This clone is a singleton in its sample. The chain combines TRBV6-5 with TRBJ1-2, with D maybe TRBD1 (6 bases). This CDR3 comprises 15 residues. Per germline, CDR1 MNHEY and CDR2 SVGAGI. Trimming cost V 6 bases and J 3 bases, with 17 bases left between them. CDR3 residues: CASRPGHSFYYGYTF. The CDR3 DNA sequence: TGTGCCAGCAGGCCGGGACACAGCTTTTACTATGGCTACACCTTC.